One and the same sample provided the 13 T cell receptor beta chains below, sequenced in a study of beta chain features in type 1 diabetes. The whole isolated RNA underwent reverse transcription, so sequencing captured expressed TCRB transcripts. TCRdb keeps only in-frame clones here, not all; method: immunoSEQ multiplex PCR. Of about 340,000 clones in the sample, less than 10% are singletons; the top ten hold approximately 0.47%. Sequencing used central memory CD4+ T cells from blood. Receptors were obtained from a woman between 18 and 29 years old in good health.

The chain links TRBV27 to TRBJ2-2; D not resolved. CDR1 is MNHEY, CDR2 SMNVEV, per germline (reference sequence). Trimming cost V 5 bases and J 2 bases, with 6 bases left between them. This CDR3 comprises 13 residues. CDR3 sequence reads: CASSGLNTGELFF. The CDR3 region has the DNA TGTGCCAGCAGTGGATTAAACACCGGGGAGCTGTTTTTT.

The rearrangement joins TRBV12-2 to TRBJ2-5; the D call in the table, TRBD1, was not verified against the DNA. TRBV12-2 represents a pseudogene. The CDR3 runs 13 residues. The CDR3 nucleotides are TGTGCCAGCAGCATCTACAGACAAGAGACCCAGTACTTC. Amino acids: CASSIYRQETQYF.

Only a few counts were recorded for this clone. The gene calls are TRBV7-2 and TRBJ1-2; tentative D call: TRBD1 (6 bases). Germline CDR1 is SGHTA and CDR2 is FQGNSA. CDR3 length: 14 residues. Trimming shortened V by 5 bases and J by 8 bases, and 18 bases separated the two germline ends. This CDR3 is CASSPTAGAFGYTF. CDR3 in DNA: TGTGCCAGCAGCCCCACAGCGGGGGCGTTCGGCTACACCTTC.

This clone showed up just a few times. The chain is built from TRBV29-1 and TRBJ2-2; 9 bases agree with TRBD1. Losses at the gene ends were 6 bases for V and 5 bases for J; bases not matched to a gene: 10. The CDR3 totals 15 residues. CDR1 and CDR2 (germline): SQVTM, ANQGSEA. The CDR3 loop reads CSVRKNRGHTGELFF. The CDR3 DNA reads as TGCAGCGTCCGAAAAAACAGGGGGCATACCGGGGAGCTGTTTTTT.

The sample holds a few counts of this clone. The CDR3 DNA is TGTGCCAGCAGCGCATCAGTGACTGCGAACACTGAAGCTTTCTTT. Translated, it gives CASSASVTANTEAFF. V and J are TRBV9 and TRBJ1-1; D ambiguous. V was trimmed by 3 bases and J by 1 base, leaving 13 bases between them. The CDR3 runs 15 residues. Germline CDR1 is SGDLS and CDR2 is YYNGEE.

This clone was counted between two and nine times. At the DNA level, this CDR3 is encoded by other sequences in the same sample as well. The chain carries TRBV11-2 and TRBJ2-7; no reliable D call. Looked up from germline, CDR1 is SGHAT and CDR2 is FQNNGV. V lost 1 base and J 1 base, leaving 5 bases between the germline ends. This CDR3 is built from 13 residues. In DNA, the CDR3 is TGTGCCAGCAGCTTAGTAGTATCCTACGAGCAGTACTTC. Translation: CASSLVVSYEQYF.

This clone was seen at least ten times. This chain connects TRBV28 to TRBJ2-1; 8 nucleotides align to TRBD2. Germline lookup yields CDR1 MDHEN and CDR2 SYDVKM. The CDR3 is made up of 12 amino acids. The junction had 1 base not matched to a gene; V was cut back by 8 bases and J by 4 bases. This chain's CDR3 is CASRLAYNEQFF. CDR3 coding DNA: TGTGCCAGCCGACTAGCGTACAATGAGCAGTTCTTC.

This clone showed up just a few times. One end of the junction fails to match germline, which may point to a read error. The V gene is TRBV19, the J gene TRBJ2-4; possibly TRBD1 for D (6 bases). This CDR3 is built from 15 residues. The germline CDR1 and CDR2 sequences are LNHDA and SQIVND (reference sequence). This CDR3 reads CASSMRQAAKDIQYF. The CDR3 DNA reads TGTGCCAGTAGTATGCGACAGGCGGCCAAAGACATTCAGTACTTC.

For this clone: Compared with germline, one end of the junction differs, possibly owing to a read error. This chain links TRBV29-1 with TRBJ1-4; maybe TRBD1 (5 bases). CDR3 length: 10 residues. The germline V gene has CDR1 SQVTM and CDR2 ANQGSEA. CDR3 in DNA: TGTGGGGGAGGGAATGAAAAACTGTTTTTT. Translated: CGGGNEKLFF.

V and J are TRBV21-1 and TRBJ2-5; the table's D call, TRBD1, has no DNA check behind it. TRBV21-1 is marked as a pseudogene. The CDR3 consists of 15 residues. For the CDR3, the DNA is TGTGCCAGCAGCAAAGCGCCAGGGGACCAAGAGACCCAGTACTTC. Its translation is CASSKAPGDQETQYF.

This clone was detected only a few times. Other DNA sequences from this sample encode an identical CDR3 as well. The chain joins TRBV7-3 to TRBJ2-3; no clear D gene. The CDR3 covers 13 residues. From germline, CDR1 is SGHTA and CDR2 FQGTGA. V gave up 3 bases and J gave up 3 bases, with 7 bases separating them. The CDR3 loop is CASSFALTDTQYF. CDR3 nucleotide sequence: TGTGCCAGCAGCTTCGCATTAACAGATACGCAGTATTTT.

This clone was observed a handful of times. This sequence joins TRBV19 and TRBJ2-5; 11 nucleotides agree with TRBD1. This CDR3 has 13 residues. V lost 9 bases and J lost 5; bases outside the gene matches: 5. Germline assignment: CDR1 LNHDA and CDR2 SQIVND (reference sequence). The CDR3 region is CASRDRGTETQYF. In DNA, the CDR3 is TGTGCCAGCCGGGACAGGGGGACGGAGACCCAGTACTTC.

This clone was picked up a small number of times. Other DNA sequences of this sample code for an identical CDR3. The genes are TRBV7-9 and TRBJ2-7; D remains unclear. V lost 3 bases and J lost 1, with 4 bases in between. The germline gives CDR1 SEHNR, CDR2 FQNEAQ (reference sequence). The CDR3 runs to 12 residues. This CDR3 reads CASSLSSYEQYF. The CDR3 nucleotides are TGTGCCAGCAGCTTGAGTTCCTACGAGCAGTACTTC.